Below, 27 T cell receptor beta chains from the same sample are listed, as sequenced in a study of CD8+ T cells in alopecia areata. TCR sequencing used cDNA made by reverse transcription of extracted RNA. Profiling relied on immunoSEQ multiplex PCR, and the TCRdb table lists in-frame clones only, not all of them. The table includes some 150,000 clones, 50% to 65% detected once. The specimen was CD8+ T cells sorted from blood, collected at week 0. The receptors stem from a human donor with alopecia areata.

This clone was found a few times. The rearrangement links TRBV5-6 to TRBJ2-7; D remains unclear. The CDR3 consists of 14 residues. Germline values: CDR1 SGHDT, CDR2 YYEEEE. V gave up 0 bases and J gave up 3 bases, with 10 bases separating them. CDR3 in DNA: TGTGCCAGCAGCTTGGGCGGCAGGTTCTACGAGCAGTACTTC. It codes for CASSLGGRFYEQYF. Supplemented by reference TRBV5-6 and TRBJ2-7, the full variable domain reads DAGVTQSPTHLIKTRGQQVTLRCSPKSGHDTVSWYQQALGQGPQFIFQYYEEEERQRGNFPDRFSGHQFPNYSSELNVNALLLGDSALYLCASSLGGRFYEQYFGPGTRLTVT.

The genes are TRBV23-1 and TRBJ1-5; 7 bases are a match to TRBD1. TRBV23-1 is an open reading frame, and its role is uncertain. J lost 5 bases, V lost 0 bases, and 7 bases had no gene match. The CDR3 is 16 residues long. The CDR3 DNA reads TGCGCCAGCAGTCAATCGTTACAGGGGATCGATCAGCCCCAGCATTTT. Protein: CASSQSLQGIDQPQHF.

The chain carries TRBV21-1 and TRBJ2-7. TRBV21-1 counts as a pseudogene. The CDR3 runs to 10 residues. DNA of the CDR3: TGTGCCAGCAGCAACGAAAAGTGGGGATTC. As protein: CASSNEKWGF.

V is TRBV4-3 and J is TRBJ2-1, with D unresolved. The germline gives CDR1 LGHNA, CDR2 YSLEER. The CDR3 spans 13 residues. The V gene lost 1 base and the J gene lost 6 bases, with 7 bases spanning the gap. The CDR3 loop is CASSQVTSNEQFF. As DNA, the CDR3 is TGCGCCAGCAGCCAAGTTACAAGCAATGAGCAGTTCTTC.

CDR3 DNA: TGTGCCTGGTTATTGGCGGGAAATCGGAGAGGCGAGCAGTACTTC. It is translated as CAWLLAGNRRGEQYF. The chain links TRBV30 to TRBJ2-7; TRBD2 is a possible D gene (6 bases). The CDR3 runs 15 residues. CDR1 and CDR2 from the germline V gene are GTSNPN and SVGIG (reference sequence). The V end was cut by 5 bases, the J end by 6 bases, with 23 bases between.

Points on this clone: This same CDR3 is encoded by further DNA sequences in the sample. This chain links TRBV30 with TRBJ1-5; D not certain. This CDR3 contains 13 residues. V dropped 0 bases and J dropped 5 bases, with 8 bases sitting between them. Germline V lookup: CDR1 GTSNPN, CDR2 SVGIG (reference sequence). The CDR3: CAWSVDRDQPQHF. DNA for the CDR3: TGTGCCTGGAGTGTTGACCGTGATCAGCCCCAGCATTTT.

This chain joins TRBV30 and TRBJ2-5; 7 bases are shared with TRBD1. This CDR3 comprises 13 residues. Germline V gene sequence: CDR1 GTSNPN, CDR2 SVGIG (reference sequence). V was pared by 0 bases and J by 5 bases, with 3 bases of the junction left unmatched. Here the CDR3 reads CAWSVLRGETQYF. The CDR3 DNA sequence: TGTGCCTGGAGTGTACTCAGGGGGGAGACCCAGTACTTC.

The rearrangement uses TRBV7-3 and TRBJ1-2, with 7 bases identical to TRBD1. The V and J ends lost 5 bases and 2 bases, in that order; junction bases with no gene match: 2. Germline lookup yields CDR1 SGHTA and CDR2 FQGTGA. The CDR3 has 13 residues. The CDR3 nucleotides are TGTGCCAGCAGCCCGGGACAGAACTATGGCTACACCTTC. This sequence encodes CASSPGQNYGYTF.

The chain has TRBV30 and TRBJ2-7; D might be TRBD1 or TRBD2, each matching 6 bases. This CDR3 has 14 amino acids. V was trimmed by 2 bases and J by 0 bases, leaving 11 bases between them. Germline assignment: CDR1 GTSNPN and CDR2 SVGIG (reference sequence). CDR3 loop: CAWSRGGLSYEQYF. The CDR3, as DNA: TGTGCCTGGAGTCGAGGGGGACTCTCCTACGAGCAGTACTTC.

Only one count was recorded for this clone. The chain joins TRBV7-6 to TRBJ1-1; the D gene is possibly TRBD1 (5 bases). Germline CDR1 is SGHVS and CDR2 is FNYEAQ. Trimming took off 5 bases at V and 8 bases at J, with 18 bases between the two ends. There are 14 residues in the CDR3. The chain's CDR3 is CASSAESPGIEAFF. The CDR3 DNA follows: TGTGCCAGCAGCGCCGAGTCGCCAGGGATCGAAGCTTTCTTT. Based on the CDR3 plus reference TRBV7-6 and TRBJ1-1, the full variable domain is GAGVSQSPRYKVTKRGQDVALRCDPISGHVSLYWYRQALGQGPEFLTYFNYEAQQDKSGLPNDRFSAERPEGSISTLTIQRTEQRDSAMYRCASSAESPGIEAFFGQGTRLTVV.

In this sample, this clone turned up a few times. CDR3 sequence: CAWSVDNRETQYF. CDR3 DNA: TGTGCCTGGAGTGTGGATAACCGAGAGACCCAGTACTTC. This chain uses TRBV30 with TRBJ2-5; D ambiguous. In germline, CDR1 is GTSNPN, CDR2 SVGIG (reference sequence). The CDR3 covers 13 residues. The V end lost 0 bases, the J end lost 4 bases, and 9 bases lay between the germline ends.

This rearrangement joins TRBV7-7 to TRBJ2-1; 7 nucleotides line up with TRBD2. The germline V gene has CDR1 SSHAT and CDR2 FNYEAQ (reference sequence). V gave up 3 bases and J gave up 8 bases; unmatched junction bases: 4. This CDR3 has 13 amino acids. The CDR3: CASSFGGGDEQFF. The CDR3, as DNA: TGTGCCAGCAGCTTTGGCGGGGGTGATGAGCAGTTCTTC.

This clone was counted between two and nine times. The V call is TRBV2, the J call TRBJ2-1, with 7 bases that match TRBD2. Unmatched junction bases numbered 16, after V lost 10 bases and J lost 7 bases. Germline V gene lookup returns CDR1 SNHLY and CDR2 FYNNEI. CDR3 length: 15 residues. CDR3 nucleotides: TGTGCCACCCTGGCAGGGAGGGGCGTTTTTAATGAGCAGTTCTTC. It codes for CATLAGRGVFNEQFF.

This chain links TRBV27 with TRBJ2-7, with 8 bases identical to TRBD1. This CDR3 region has 14 residues. The junction had 7 bases not matched to a gene; V was cut back by 5 bases and J by 4 bases. CDR1 is MNHEY and CDR2 is SMNVEV in the germline V gene (reference sequence). The chain's CDR3 is CASSHGQGPYEQYF. The CDR3 nucleotides are TGTGCCAGCAGTCATGGACAGGGACCATACGAGCAGTACTTC.

CDR3 residues: CSVVGTNTEAFF. The CDR3 DNA sequence: TGCAGCGTTGTGGGGACGAACACTGAAGCTTTCTTT. The J gene is TRBJ1-1, the V gene TRBV29-1, with D perhaps matching TRBD1 (5 bases). The ends were cut back, 4 bases at V and 1 base at J, with 7 bases in the middle. Germline V lookup: CDR1 SQVTM, CDR2 ANQGSEA. This CDR3 is built from 12 residues.

This clone was found a few times. This chain links TRBV29-1 with TRBJ1-2; D not certain. CDR1 is SQVTM and CDR2 is ANQGSEA in the germline V gene. This CDR3 spans 13 amino acids. Trimming shortened V by 7 bases and J by 8 bases, and 20 bases separated the two germline ends. CDR3 in DNA: TGCAGCGGGGAGGACCCCGGATTGCAAGGCTACACCTTC. Translated: CSGEDPGLQGYTF.

This clone was seen a handful of times. The rearrangement joins TRBV9 to TRBJ1-5; TRBD1 is a possible D gene (6 bases). Trimming shortened V by 0 bases and J by 5 bases, and 9 bases separated the two germline ends. This CDR3 spans 14 amino acids. Germline V CDR1 and CDR2: SGDLS, YYNGEE. The DNA of the CDR3 is TGTGCCAGCAGCGTAGGGGGGCGCGATCAGCCCCAGCATTTT. Encoded protein: CASSVGGRDQPQHF.

A few counts support this clone. V is TRBV14 and J is TRBJ2-1; possibly TRBD1 or TRBD2 for D (5 bases each). V shed 4 bases and J shed 4 bases, with 8 bases lying between them. CDR1 and CDR2 from the germline V gene are SGHDN and FVKESK. The CDR3 covers 13 residues. The CDR3 loop is CASSPGRYNEQFF. The DNA for the CDR3 is TGTGCCAGCAGCCCGGGACGGTACAATGAGCAGTTCTTC. Together with reference TRBV14 and TRBJ2-1, the CDR3 gives the full variable domain: EAGVTQFPSHSVIEKGQTVTLRCDPISGHDNLYWYRRVMGKEIKFLLHFVKESKQDESGMPNNRFLAERTGGTYSTLKVQPAELEDSGVYFCASSPGRYNEQFFGPGTRLTVL.

The gene calls are TRBV7-9 and TRBJ1-5; 10 bases agree with TRBD1. Germline values: CDR1 SEHNR, CDR2 FQNEAQ (reference sequence). V lost 4 bases, J lost 7 bases, and 1 base stayed unmatched. The CDR3 sequence is 13 residues long. CDR3: CASSSTGGQPQHF. The CDR3 DNA follows: TGTGCCAGCAGCTCGACAGGGGGCCAGCCCCAGCATTTT.

The DNA of the CDR3 is TGCAGCGTTGAAGTACAGGAGCAAGAGACCCAGTACTTC. Translation gives CSVEVQEQETQYF. J is TRBJ2-5 and V is TRBV29-1; a possible D gene is TRBD1 (5 bases). This CDR3 is 13 amino acids long. V gave up 1 base and J gave up 2 bases, with 8 bases separating them. The germline V gene has CDR1 SQVTM and CDR2 ANQGSEA.

This clone has just a few counts. V gene TRBV4-2 combines with J gene TRBJ2-1, with 8 bases fitting TRBD2. In germline, CDR1 is LGHNA, CDR2 YNFKEQ. The CDR3 extends over 15 amino acids. V lost 4 bases and J lost 9; bases outside the gene matches: 11. CDR3 loop: CASSPGDGGASEQFF. The DNA of the CDR3 is TGTGCCAGCAGCCCAGGGGACGGGGGGGCAAGTGAGCAGTTCTTC.

This sequence joins TRBV30 and TRBJ1-2, with D tentatively TRBD1 (6 bases). Per germline, CDR1 GTSNPN and CDR2 SVGIG (reference sequence). Trimming took 5 bases from V and 4 from J, leaving 23 bases between them. This CDR3 region has 16 residues. The CDR3 nucleotides are TGTGCCTGGGGGCGAGGGGACTCCACAGGGAGCTATGGCTACACCTTC. It encodes CAWGRGDSTGSYGYTF.

CDR3 in DNA: TGTGCCAGCAGCAACGACCACAATGAGCAGTTCTTC. Its protein is CASSNDHNEQFF. V and J are TRBV13 and TRBJ2-1; unclear D gene. Germline loops: CDR1 PRHDT, CDR2 FYEKMQ (reference sequence). The CDR3 is 12 amino acids. The germline V and J ends were trimmed by 5 bases and 5 bases, with 7 bases remaining between them.

The chain recombines TRBV19 with TRBJ2-6; D ambiguous. The ends were cut back, 3 bases at V and 3 bases at J, with 6 bases in the middle. CDR1 LNHDA and CDR2 SQIVND come from the germline V gene (reference sequence). CDR3 size: 14 residues. This CDR3 is CASSIYDGANVLTF. The DNA for the CDR3 is TGTGCCAGTAGTATTTATGATGGGGCCAACGTCCTGACTTTC.

The chain couples TRBV5-4 to TRBJ2-1; 11 bases fit TRBD2. This CDR3 has 16 amino acids. V trimming: 4 bases; J trimming: 7 bases; junction bases outside the gene matches: 10. Germline lookup yields CDR1 SGHNT and CDR2 YYREEE (reference sequence). The CDR3 spells CASSPRDSGGGNEQFF. CDR3 coding DNA: TGTGCCAGCAGCCCCCGGGATAGCGGGGGGGGAAATGAGCAGTTCTTC.

V and J are TRBV27 and TRBJ2-1, with 9 bases fitting TRBD2. The trim removed 3 bases at V and 9 bases at J, leaving 0 bases unmatched. Germline loops: CDR1 MNHEY, CDR2 SMNVEV (reference sequence). The CDR3 is made up of 12 amino acids. In DNA form, the CDR3 reads TGTGCCAGCAGTTTTAGCGGGAGTGAGCAGTTCTTC. Residues: CASSFSGSEQFF.

As for this clone: The identical CDR3 is also encoded by other nucleotide sequences in the sample. The V call is TRBV30, the J call TRBJ2-7; D is perhaps TRBD1 (5 bases). This CDR3 region has 14 residues. Deletions cut 0 bases from V and 1 base from J, with 10 bases between. Germline CDR1 reads GTSNPN; CDR2 reads SVGIG (reference sequence). The CDR3 DNA sequence: TGTGCCTGGAGTGTAGGGGCAGGTTCCTACGAGCAGTACTTC. Protein sequence: CAWSVGAGSYEQYF.